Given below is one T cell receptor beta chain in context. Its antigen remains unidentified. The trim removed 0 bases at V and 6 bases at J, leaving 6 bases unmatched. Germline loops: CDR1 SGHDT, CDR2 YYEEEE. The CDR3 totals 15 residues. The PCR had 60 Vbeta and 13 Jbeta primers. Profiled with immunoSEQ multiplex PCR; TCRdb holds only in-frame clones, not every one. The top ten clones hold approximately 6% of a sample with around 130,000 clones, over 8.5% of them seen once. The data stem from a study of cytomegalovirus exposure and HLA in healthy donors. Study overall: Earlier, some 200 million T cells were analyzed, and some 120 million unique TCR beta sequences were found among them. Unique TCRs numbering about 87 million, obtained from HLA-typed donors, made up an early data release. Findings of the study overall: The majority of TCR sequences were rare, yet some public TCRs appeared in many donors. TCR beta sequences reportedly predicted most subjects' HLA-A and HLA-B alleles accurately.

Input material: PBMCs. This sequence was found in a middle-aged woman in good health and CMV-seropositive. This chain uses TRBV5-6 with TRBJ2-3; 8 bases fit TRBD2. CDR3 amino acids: CASSLALAGPDTQYF. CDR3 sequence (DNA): TGTGCCAGCAGCTTGGCTTTAGCGGGGCCCGATACGCAGTATTTT. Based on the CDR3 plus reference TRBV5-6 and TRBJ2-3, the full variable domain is DAGVTQSPTHLIKTRGQQVTLRCSPKSGHDTVSWYQQALGQGPQFIFQYYEEEERQRGNFPDRFSGHQFPNYSSELNVNALLLGDSALYLCASSLALAGPDTQYFGPGTRLTVL.